A selection of T cell receptor beta chains follows, all from one sample in a study of identical twins. From the 5' RACE reads, TCRdb called clonotypes with MiXCR, one entry per CDR3 protein. The repertoire holds 260,000 or so distinct CDR3 sequences, approximately 7.3% seen once, with less than 6.5% in the top ten. These records were also assigned to another study, of yellow fever vaccine responses in identical twins.

Specimen: CD8+ T cells sorted from blood. These receptors were obtained from a woman aged 18-35 years in good health. CDR3s include the opening cysteine and the closing phenylalanine or tryptophan. The D gene is left open where the match is weak. The listing skips clone size in some rows; elsewhere it reads once, few, many or a size class.

v_call	j_call	clone_size	d_call	cdr3_nt	cdr3_aa
TRBV2	TRBJ2-3	few	NA	TGTGCCAGCAGGTCCGGTGGGGGTGGTGAAGATACGCAGTATTTT	CASRSGGGGEDTQYF
TRBV9	TRBJ2-1	few	TRBD2	TGTGCCAGCAGCGAGACTAGCGGGACAGCTGAGCAGTTCTTC	CASSETSGTAEQFF
TRBV7-9	TRBJ2-1	many	TRBD1	TGTGCCAGCAGCTTATCCGGGACAGGGTACTTCTTC	CASSLSGTGYFF
TRBV3-1	TRBJ1-2	many	NA	TGTGCCAGCAGCCATAACCCAATGAGGGTTAGGCCTGACTATGGCTACACCTTC	CASSHNPMRVRPDYGYTF
TRBV2	TRBJ1-1	many	NA	TGTGCCAGCAGCCGGAGCACTGAAGCTTTCTTT	CASSRSTEAFF
TRBV7-9	TRBJ2-3	many	TRBD2	TGTGCCAGCAGCCCCGAAGCGGGGCCCGTCACAGATACGCAGTATTTT	CASSPEAGPVTDTQYF
TRBV28	TRBJ1-4	NA	NA	TGTGCCAGCAGTTTAGTGTGGCCGAGTAATGAAAAACTGTTTTTT	CASSLVWPSNEKLFF
TRBV7-9	TRBJ2-2	many	TRBD1	TGTGCCAGCAGTGAGGAGACAGGGCCCACCGGGGAGCTGTTTTTT	CASSEETGPTGELFF
TRBV28	TRBJ2-2	few	NA	TGTGCCAGCAGTTTTCGCCTCCACACCGGGGAGCTGTTTTTT	CASSFRLHTGELFF
TRBV5-1	TRBJ2-1	few	NA	TGCGCCAGCAGCTTGGTTGCATCTGTCTACAATGAGCAGTTCTTC	CASSLVASVYNEQFF
TRBV7-9	TRBJ1-1	NA	TRBD1	TGTGCCAGCAACGGGGGGGACAGCACTGAAGCTTTCTTT	CASNGGDSTEAFF
TRBV6-1	TRBJ2-2	NA	TRBD1	TGTGCCAGCAGTCAAGGACAGGGGGGGTCCCACGGGGAGCTGTTTTTT	CASSQGQGGSHGELFF